This entry describes one TCR beta chain. What it recognizes is unknown. Sequencing used immunoSEQ multiplex PCR; TCRdb keeps in-frame clones, though not all of them. The sample lists about 10,000 clones, roughly 60% occurring once. Treatment of the sample: treatment-naive control, cytoreductive nephrectomy. The CDR3 is 17 residues long. J gave up 11 bases and V 4 bases, and 21 bases lay outside the gene matches. Germline CDR1 is MNHEY and CDR2 is SMNVEV (reference sequence). These data come from a study of radiation and T cells in renal cell carcinoma. Broader study findings: Intratumoral heterogeneity was not captured in these 0.75 to 1 g regions. Dominant CDR3 motifs were more common in irradiated tumors than controls.

The V gene is TRBV27, the J gene TRBJ2-3; 7 bases line up with TRBD2. Here the sequenced sample was tumor tissue, taken from a patient whose treatment was nephrectomy without radiotherapy. The TCR comes from a man in his forties with renal cell carcinoma. The DNA for the CDR3 is TGTGCCAGCAGTTGGGGGGGTACATTCCTTCAAGGGGAGCGGCAGTATTTT. Its translation is CASSWGGTFLQGERQYF.